The TCR beta chain under discussion was sequenced for a study of blood T cell repertoires in COVID-19. The table came from immunoSEQ multiplex PCR; TCRdb's copy has only in-frame clones and leaves some out. The sample contains about 110,000 clones, under 85% of which appear only once. This sequence originates from a woman between 65 and 79 years old with acute or convalescent COVID-19. The sequencing input was peripheral blood.

CDR3 sequence (DNA): TGTGCCAGCAGTCTCTCCGGGACAGAGGGCGGGTTACTGTTTTTT. This encodes CASSLSGTEGGLLFF. This rearrangement joins TRBV6-6 to TRBJ1-4; 7 nucleotides align to TRBD1. V lost 5 bases to trimming and J lost 13 bases; unmatched junction nucleotides: 16. The CDR3 has 15 amino acids. The germline CDR1 and CDR2 sequences are MNHNY and SVGAGI (reference sequence).